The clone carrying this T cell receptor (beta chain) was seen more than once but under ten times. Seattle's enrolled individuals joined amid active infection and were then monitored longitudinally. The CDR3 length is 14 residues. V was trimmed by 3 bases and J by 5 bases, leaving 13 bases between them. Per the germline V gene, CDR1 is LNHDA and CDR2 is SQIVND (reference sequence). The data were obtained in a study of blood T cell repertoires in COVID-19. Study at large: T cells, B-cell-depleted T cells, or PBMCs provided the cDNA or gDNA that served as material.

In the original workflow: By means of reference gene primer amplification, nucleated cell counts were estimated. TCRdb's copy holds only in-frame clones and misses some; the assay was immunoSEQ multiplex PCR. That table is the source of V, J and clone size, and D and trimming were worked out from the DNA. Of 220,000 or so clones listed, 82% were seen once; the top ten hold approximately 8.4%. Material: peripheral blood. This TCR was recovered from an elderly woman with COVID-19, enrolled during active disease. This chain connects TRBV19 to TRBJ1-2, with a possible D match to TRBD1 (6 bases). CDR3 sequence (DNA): TGTGCCAGTAGTATCGTCGCAGGGGAATATGGCTACACCTTC. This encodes CASSIVAGEYGYTF.